This T cell receptor beta chain was documented in a study of cytomegalovirus exposure and HLA in healthy donors. Primers for the PCR totalled 60 Vbeta and 13 Jbeta. Assay: immunoSEQ multiplex PCR; the TCRdb copy retains only in-frame clones and omits some. This sample has roughly 290,000 clones, with 75% to 85% found just once. This clone appeared a single time. Trimming took off 7 bases at V and 4 bases at J, with 13 bases between the two ends. The V gene's germline CDR1 is MNHEY and CDR2 SVGAGI. The CDR3 is 13 amino acids. The chain carries TRBV6-5 and TRBJ1-1; D perhaps matches TRBD1 (6 bases). This TCR derives from a girl between 2 and 10 years old in good health and CMV-seronegative. The sample was PBMCs. This chain's CDR3 is CASKGGSVTEAFF. The CDR3 DNA reads TGTGCCAGCAAGGGGGGGTCGGTCACTGAAGCTTTCTTT.